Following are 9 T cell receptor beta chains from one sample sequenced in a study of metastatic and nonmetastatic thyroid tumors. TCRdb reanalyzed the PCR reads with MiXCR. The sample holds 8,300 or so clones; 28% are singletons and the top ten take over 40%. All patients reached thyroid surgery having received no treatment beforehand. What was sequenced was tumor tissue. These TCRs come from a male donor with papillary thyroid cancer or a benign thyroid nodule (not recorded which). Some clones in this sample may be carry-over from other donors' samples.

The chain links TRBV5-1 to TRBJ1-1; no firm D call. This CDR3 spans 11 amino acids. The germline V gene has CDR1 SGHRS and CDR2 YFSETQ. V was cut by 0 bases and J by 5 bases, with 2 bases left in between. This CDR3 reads CASSLDTEAFF. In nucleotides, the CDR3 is TGCGCCAGCAGCTTGGATACTGAAGCTTTCTTT.

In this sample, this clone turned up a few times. The chain's CDR3 is CASRGGGGPDGYTF. CDR3 sequence (DNA): TGTGCCAGCAGAGGAGGGGGGGGGCCTGATGGCTACACCTTC. The chain has TRBV27 and TRBJ1-2, with a possible D match to TRBD1 (6 bases). V lost 6 bases to trimming and J lost 6 bases, with 17 bases between them. CDR1 and CDR2 (germline): MNHEY, SMNVEV (reference sequence). CDR3 length: 14 amino acids.

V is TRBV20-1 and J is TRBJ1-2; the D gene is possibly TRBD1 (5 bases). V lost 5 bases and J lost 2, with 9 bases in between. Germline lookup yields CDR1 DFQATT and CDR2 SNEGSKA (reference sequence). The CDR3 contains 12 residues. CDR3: CSAPRENYGYTF. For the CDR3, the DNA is TGCAGTGCTCCCAGGGAGAACTATGGCTACACCTTC.

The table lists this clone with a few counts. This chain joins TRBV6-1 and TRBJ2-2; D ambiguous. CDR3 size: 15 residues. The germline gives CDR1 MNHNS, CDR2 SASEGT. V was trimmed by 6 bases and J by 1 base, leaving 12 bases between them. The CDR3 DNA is TGTGCCAGCAGCCCCCCCGGCGGGAACACCGGGGAGCTGTTTTTT. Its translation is CASSPPGGNTGELFF.

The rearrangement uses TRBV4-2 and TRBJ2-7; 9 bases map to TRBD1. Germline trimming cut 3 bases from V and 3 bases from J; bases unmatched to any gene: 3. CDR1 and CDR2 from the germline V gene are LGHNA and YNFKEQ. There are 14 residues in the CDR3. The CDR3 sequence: CASSQGQGDYEQYF. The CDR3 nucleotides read TGTGCCAGCAGCCAGGGACAGGGTGACTACGAGCAGTACTTC.

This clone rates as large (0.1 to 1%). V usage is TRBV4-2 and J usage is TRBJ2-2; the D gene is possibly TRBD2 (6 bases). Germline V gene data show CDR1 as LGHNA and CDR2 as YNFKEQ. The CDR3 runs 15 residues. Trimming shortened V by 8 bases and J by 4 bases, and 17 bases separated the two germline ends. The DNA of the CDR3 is TGTGCCAGCTCAACGGACCGGGGGAGCACCGGGGAGCTGTTTTTT. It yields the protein CASSTDRGSTGELFF.

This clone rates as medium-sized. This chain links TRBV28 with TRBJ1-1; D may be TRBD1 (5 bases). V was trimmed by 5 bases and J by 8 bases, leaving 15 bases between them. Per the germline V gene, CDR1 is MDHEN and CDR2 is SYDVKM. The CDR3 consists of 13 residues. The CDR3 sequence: CASSEEFREEAFF. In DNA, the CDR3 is TGTGCCAGCAGTGAAGAGTTCAGGGAGGAAGCTTTCTTT.

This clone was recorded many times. In DNA, the CDR3 is TGTGCCAGCAGTTACATCCCCCAATTATTAGCGGGAGAGACCCAGTACTTC. This encodes CASSYIPQLLAGETQYF. The chain joins TRBV6-6 to TRBJ2-5; the match to TRBD2 covers 7 bases. The V segment lost 2 bases and the J segment 4 bases; nucleotides outside the gene matches: 13. The CDR3 spans 17 residues. Germline CDR1 reads MNHNY; CDR2 reads SVGAGI (reference sequence).

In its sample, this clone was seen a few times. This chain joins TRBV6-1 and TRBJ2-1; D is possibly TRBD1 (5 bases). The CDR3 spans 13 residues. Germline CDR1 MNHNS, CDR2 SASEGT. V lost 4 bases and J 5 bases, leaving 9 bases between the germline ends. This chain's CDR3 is CASSGDSHNEQFF. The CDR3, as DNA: TGTGCCAGCAGTGGAGACAGTCACAATGAGCAGTTCTTC.